What follows are 30 T cell receptor beta chains derived from one specimen sequenced in a study of molecular identifiers for immune sequencing clone quantification. TCRdb analysed the PCR reads with MiXCR anew, one entry per CDR3 protein. The sample lists some 89,000 distinct CDR3 sequences; around 24% were seen once. The sample was naive CD8+ T cells from blood, with Jurkat cell RNA spiked in. Subset here: FACS-sorted CD8+CD4-CCR7+CD45RA+ naive T cells. These receptor sequences come from a human donor in good health. Some libraries in this study had Jurkat cell RNA spiked in.

This clonotype was seen more than once but under ten times. V gene TRBV20-1 combines with J gene TRBJ1-1; tentatively, D is TRBD1 (5 bases). Germline CDR1 is DFQATT and CDR2 is SNEGSKA (reference sequence). The V end was cut by 5 bases, the J end by 10 bases, with 17 bases between. The CDR3 loop spans 12 amino acids. CDR3 bases: TGCAGTGCTCCCCAAAGGGGTAGTTTAGCTTTCTTT. Residues: CSAPQRGSLAFF.

A word on this clonotype: Possible read error: a much larger clone is one base away. The rearrangement uses TRBV3-1 and TRBJ2-5, with a tentative D call TRBD2 (6 bases). V shed 3 bases and J shed 4 bases, with 9 bases lying between them. This CDR3 is 13 amino acids long. Germline lookup yields CDR1 LGHDT and CDR2 YNNKEL (reference sequence). The CDR3 protein is CASSHGGLETQYF. In DNA form, the CDR3 reads TGTGCCAGCAGCCATGGGGGACTAGAGACCCAGTACTTC.

This clonotype was seen ten or more times. The chain is built from TRBV19 and TRBJ2-6; D gene ambiguous. The CDR3 contains 15 residues. Trimming pared 2 bases from V and 0 bases from J, leaving 5 bases between. Germline values: CDR1 LNHDA, CDR2 SQIVND (reference sequence). DNA for the CDR3: TGTGCCAGTAGTATATACAGCTCTGGGGCCAACGTCCTGACTTTC. It codes for CASSIYSSGANVLTF.

This clonotype has ten or more counts. The chain has TRBV6-5 and TRBJ1-5; D not certain. V was trimmed by 6 bases and J by 3 bases, leaving 6 bases between them. CDR3 length equals 12 residues. Germline-derived CDR1 and CDR2 are MNHEY and SVGAGI. CDR3: CASRDANQPQHF. The DNA for the CDR3 is TGTGCCAGCAGGGACGCCAATCAGCCCCAGCATTTT.

The chain is built from TRBV24-1 and TRBJ2-7, with no clear D. CDR3 length: 14 amino acids. Germline assignment: CDR1 KGHDR and CDR2 SFDVKD. The germline V and J ends were trimmed by 4 bases and 4 bases, with 13 bases remaining between them. The DNA of the CDR3 is TGTGCCACCAGTGACCCTTTGTCCGGATACGAGCAGTACTTC. It is translated as CATSDPLSGYEQYF.

V usage is TRBV5-4 and J usage is TRBJ2-7, with D possibly TRBD2 on 5 matching bases. The CDR3 length is 15 residues. The germline CDR1 and CDR2 sequences are SGHNT and YYREEE (reference sequence). V shed 0 bases and J shed 4 bases, with 14 bases lying between them. CDR3 in amino acids: CASSLEATNSYEQYF. The CDR3 nucleotides read TGTGCCAGCAGCTTGGAGGCGACTAATTCGTACGAGCAGTACTTC. Based on the CDR3 plus reference TRBV5-4 and TRBJ2-7, the full variable domain is ETGVTQSPTHLIKTRGQQVTLRCSSQSGHNTVSWYQQALGQGPQFIFQYYREEENGRGNFPPRFSGLQFPNYSSELNVNALELDDSALYLCASSLEATNSYEQYFGPGTRLTVT.

This clonotype occurred a few times. This may be a read error: a much more frequent sequence differs by one nucleotide. The chain links TRBV10-2 to TRBJ2-3; D is tentatively TRBD1 or TRBD2 (7 bases each). Germline CDR1 and CDR2: WSHSY and SAAADI. The CDR3 is 12 amino acids. Written as DNA, the CDR3 is TGCGCCAGCAAGGGGGGGACAGATACGCAGTGTTTT. This sequence encodes CASKGGTDTQCF.

In regard to this clonotype: A much larger clone is a single base away; this may be a read error. V and J are TRBV4-1 and TRBJ2-2; TRBD1 matches 7 bases. This CDR3 spans 15 amino acids. J lost 6 bases, V lost 4 bases, and 8 bases had no gene match. Germline loops: CDR1 MGHRA, CDR2 YSYEKL. The CDR3 protein is CASSPSTGSAGELFF. The CDR3 DNA is TGCGCCAGCAGCCCATCGACAGGGTCGGCCGGGGAGCTGTTTTTT.

This clonotype was found many times. The genes are TRBV7-9 and TRBJ2-5, with D possibly TRBD1 on 6 matching bases. Germline V lookup: CDR1 SEHNR, CDR2 FQNEAQ (reference sequence). The V end lost 3 bases, the J end lost 5 bases, and 10 bases lay between the germline ends. The CDR3 consists of 13 residues. The CDR3 here is CASSFQGHETQYF. The CDR3 DNA sequence: TGTGCCAGCAGCTTTCAGGGACACGAGACCCAGTACTTC.

Ten or more counts support this clonotype. In DNA form, the CDR3 reads TGCGCCAGCAGCCCGGACAGGAACTATGGCTACACCTTC. Translating it yields CASSPDRNYGYTF. This chain uses TRBV5-1 with TRBJ1-2; 7 nucleotides line up with TRBD1. Germline lookup yields CDR1 SGHRS and CDR2 YFSETQ. The CDR3 is made up of 13 amino acids. The V gene end was trimmed by 4 bases and the J gene end by 2 bases; junction bases not matched to a gene: 2.

This clonotype has a handful of counts. The gene calls are TRBV4-1 and TRBJ1-2, with TRBD1 as a possible D gene (6 bases). Trimming took 1 base from V and 4 from J, leaving 13 bases between them. The CDR3 runs 15 residues. From germline, CDR1 is MGHRA and CDR2 YSYEKL. Here the CDR3 DNA reads TGCGCCAGCAGCCAAGGGCAGGGGAAAGGCTATGGCTACACCTTC. Encoded protein: CASSQGQGKGYGYTF.

Comments on this clonotype: Being one base from a much bigger clone, this may be a read error. The rearrangement uses TRBV6-6 and TRBJ2-4; 7 bases agree with TRBD1. CDR1 is MNHNY and CDR2 is SVGAGI in the germline V gene (reference sequence). The CDR3 length is 15 residues. The CDR3 DNA is TGTGCCGGCAGCGAAACAGGGGTAGCCAAAAACATTCAGTACTTC. This sequence encodes CAGSETGVAKNIQYF.

This clonotype was counted ten times or more. V gene TRBV30 combines with J gene TRBJ1-5, with TRBD1 as a possible D gene (5 bases). This CDR3 contains 13 residues. Germline V CDR1 and CDR2: GTSNPN, SVGIG (reference sequence). V lost 2 bases and J 5 bases, leaving 10 bases between the germline ends. Here the CDR3 reads CAWSPGDYQPQHF. DNA for the CDR3: TGTGCCTGGAGTCCGGGGGACTATCAGCCCCAGCATTTT.

In the case of this clonotype: A clone one base away is much larger, so this may be a read error. The chain has TRBV5-6 and TRBJ2-7; D remains unclear. Germline values: CDR1 SGHDT, CDR2 YYEEEE. Trimming stripped 6 bases from V and 9 bases from J, with 16 bases between. CDR3 size: 12 residues. The CDR3 loop reads CASNYGLSGQYF. The CDR3 region has the DNA TGTGCCAGCAACTATGGGCTCTCCGGGCAGTACTTC.

This clonotype was detected ten times or more. The chain employs TRBV9 and TRBJ2-3; either TRBD1 or TRBD2 may fit D (5 bases each). The CDR3 totals 15 residues. Trimming removed 4 bases from V and 0 bases from J, with 12 bases in between. Germline V gives CDR1 SGDLS, CDR2 YYNGEE. DNA of the CDR3: TGTGCCAGCAGCCCCGGGACGACTAGCACAGATACGCAGTATTTT. Its translation is CASSPGTTSTDTQYF.

At least ten counts were recorded for this clonotype. The J gene is TRBJ1-5, the V gene TRBV12-3 or TRBV12-4, with D uncertain. V was cut by 2 bases and J by 5 bases, with 4 bases left in between. The CDR3 runs 12 residues. The CDR3 reads CASSLTHQPQHF. CDR3 in DNA: TGTGCCAGCAGTTTAACGCATCAGCCCCAGCATTTT.

This clonotype has ten or more counts. The chain couples TRBV15 to TRBJ2-2; D is unclear. Trimming took off 1 base at V and 7 bases at J, with 4 bases between the two ends. Germline V gives CDR1 LNHNV, CDR2 YYDKDF (reference sequence). This CDR3 comprises 12 residues. CDR3 nucleotide sequence: TGTGCCACCAGCAGAGCGGACGGGGAGCTGTTTTTT. Amino acids: CATSRADGELFF.

The CDR3 region is CASSYSKTGGTEAFF. In nucleotides, the CDR3 is TGTGCCAGCAGTTACTCGAAAACCGGCGGCACTGAAGCTTTCTTT. This chain links TRBV6-5 with TRBJ1-1; D remains unclear. Germline CDR1 reads MNHEY; CDR2 reads SVGAGI. V lost 0 bases and J 4 bases, leaving 12 bases between the germline ends. CDR3 size: 15 residues.

This clonotype was detected a few times. The chain recombines TRBV19 with TRBJ1-1; D is possibly TRBD1 (5 bases). Germline V gene data show CDR1 as LNHDA and CDR2 as SQIVND (reference sequence). Trimming stripped 8 bases from V and 0 bases from J, with 7 bases between. The CDR3 covers 12 residues. The CDR3 loop reads CASEGLNTEAFF. In DNA form, the CDR3 reads TGTGCCAGTGAGGGGCTGAACACTGAAGCTTTCTTT.

This clonotype appeared a single time. Its ends do not fully match the called genes, so a read error is possible. This sequence joins TRBV5-3 and TRBJ1-3; possible D gene TRBD1, 6 bases. TRBV5-3 is annotated as an ORF whose role is uncertain. The CDR3 spans 15 residues. CDR3: CASSPGVGSGITIYF. In DNA form, the CDR3 reads TGTGCCAGCAGCCCAGGGGTGGGCTCTGGAATCACCATATATTTT.

The chain couples TRBV30 to TRBJ2-1; D remains ambiguous. The germline V and J ends were trimmed by 7 bases and 4 bases, with 8 bases remaining between them. CDR1 is GTSNPN, CDR2 SVGIG, per germline (reference sequence). The CDR3 covers 11 residues. The CDR3 is CALRAYNEQFF. CDR3 bases: TGTGCCTTACGGGCGTACAATGAGCAGTTCTTC. Drawing the rest from reference TRBV30 and TRBJ2-1, the complete variable domain is SQTIHQWPATLVQPVGSPLSLECTVEGTSNPNLYWYRQAAGRGLQLLFYSVGIGQISSEVPQNLSASRPQDRQFILSSKKLLLSDSGFYLCALRAYNEQFFGPGTRLTVL.

J is TRBJ2-7 and V is TRBV2; D may correspond to TRBD1 or TRBD2 (5 bases each). This CDR3 has 13 residues. From germline, CDR1 is SNHLY and CDR2 FYNNEI. V was clipped by 6 bases and J by 2 bases, with 11 bases between them. The CDR3 sequence: CASRGTEAYEQYF. The CDR3 nucleotides read TGTGCCAGCAGGGGGACGGAAGCCTACGAGCAGTACTTC.

This clonotype showed up just once. A much larger clone lies one base from this, so it may be a read error. The J gene is TRBJ1-5, the V gene TRBV2; no firm D call. The CDR3 has 14 amino acids. Germline V gene data show CDR1 as SNHLY and CDR2 as FYNNEI. The CDR3 nucleotides read TGTGCCAGCAACCCGGGAGCAAGCAGTCAGCCCCAGCATTTT. Amino acid sequence: CASNPGASSQPQHF. The whole variable domain, remainder taken from reference TRBV2 and TRBJ1-5, is EPEVTQTPSHQVTQMGQEVILRCVPISNHLYFYWYRQILGQKVEFLVSFYNNEISEKSEIFDDQFSVERPDGSNFTLKIRSTKLEDSAMYFCASNPGASSQPQHFGDGTRLSIL.

The CDR3 here is CASRYPPGEKLFF. The CDR3 region has the DNA TGTGCCAGCAGATATCCCCCGGGCGAAAAACTGTTTTTT. The chain has TRBV6-6 and TRBJ1-4, with D hard to call. There are 13 residues in the CDR3. From germline, CDR1 is MNHNY and CDR2 SVGAGI (reference sequence). V dropped 6 bases and J dropped 8 bases, with 13 bases sitting between them.

This chain joins TRBV28 and TRBJ2-3, with 7 bases aligning to TRBD2. The V gene end was trimmed by 11 bases and the J gene end by 4 bases; junction bases not matched to a gene: 15. The CDR3 covers 15 residues. Germline V gene lookup returns CDR1 MDHEN and CDR2 SYDVKM. The CDR3 reads CAGTIGGSRADTQYF. DNA for the CDR3: TGTGCCGGCACCATCGGCGGGAGTAGGGCAGATACGCAGTATTTT. Filled out from reference TRBV28 and TRBJ2-3, the complete variable domain reads DVKVTQSSRYLVKRTGEKVFLECVQDMDHENMFWYRQDPGLGLRLIYFSYDVKMKEKGDIPEGYSVSREKKERFSLILESASTNQTSMYLCAGTIGGSRADTQYFGPGTRLTVL.

The sample holds a few counts of this clonotype. This rearrangement joins TRBV27 to TRBJ2-7; 8 nucleotides align to TRBD1. V lost 4 bases to trimming and J lost 2 bases; unmatched junction nucleotides: 1. The CDR3 runs 13 residues. The germline CDR1 and CDR2 sequences are MNHEY and SMNVEV (reference sequence). Here the CDR3 reads CASSWTGTYEQYF. The CDR3 DNA reads TGTGCCAGCAGTTGGACAGGGACCTACGAGCAGTACTTC.

This clonotype showed up many times. The chain has TRBV30 and TRBJ1-5, with D perhaps TRBD1 (6 bases). V was trimmed by 5 bases and J by 4 bases, leaving 18 bases between them. Germline CDR1 and CDR2: GTSNPN and SVGIG (reference sequence). There are 15 residues in the CDR3. The DNA of the CDR3 is TGTGCCTGGTCCTGGGGGGCAGTAGATAATCAGCCCCAGCATTTT. Translated, it gives CAWSWGAVDNQPQHF.

This clonotype came up once. This sequence may be a read error, since a much larger clone differs from it by one base. This rearrangement joins TRBV7-9 to TRBJ2-7; unclear D gene. This CDR3 comprises 14 residues. Germline V gives CDR1 SEHNR, CDR2 FQNEAQ (reference sequence). V was cut by 1 base and J by 6 bases, with 13 bases left in between. The CDR3 sequence is CASSLGATRCEQYF. The CDR3 DNA sequence: TGTGCCAGCAGCTTAGGTGCGACAAGATGCGAGCAGTACTTC.

There are a few counts of this clonotype. The V call is TRBV4-2, the J call TRBJ2-7, with D tentatively TRBD1 (5 bases). V lost 0 bases to trimming and J lost 5 bases, with 17 bases between them. Per germline, CDR1 LGHNA and CDR2 YNFKEQ. The CDR3 spans 16 residues. The CDR3 region is CASSQDILTDSNEQYF. The CDR3 region has the DNA TGTGCCAGCAGCCAAGACATTCTGACAGACTCTAACGAGCAGTACTTC.

This clonotype was picked up one time. The chain links TRBV10-3 to TRBJ1-3; D uncertain. The CDR3 length is 14 residues. Germline CDR1 is ENHRY and CDR2 is SYGVKD. V was trimmed by 4 bases and J by 11 bases, leaving 18 bases between them. Written as DNA, the CDR3 is TGTGCCATCAGTGCCCCGGGCTCTGGCCCCCCCATATATTTT. Translating gives CAISAPGSGPPIYF.